What follows is one T cell receptor (beta chain) and its context. As yet, its antigen is unknown. Via CD45RO/CCR7/CD25/CD127/CD95/CD27, cells of the CD4+ naive, central memory, regulatory and stem cell-like memory subsets were sorted. The data derive from a study of beta chain features in type 1 diabetes. Overall study context: Cell yields, gender and age were comparable in patients and healthy donors. General study findings and limits: High TCR expression in some cells could lead to their over-representation in cDNA sequencing. All four CD4+ subsets of Type 1 diabetes patients contained TCRB CDR3s that were moderately but significantly shorter.

Sequencing targeted expressed TCRB transcripts, as all isolated RNA had been reverse transcribed. Generated by immunoSEQ multiplex PCR, the TCRdb table keeps only in-frame clones and is missing some. The sample lists under 300,000 clones, roughly 13% occurring once. The germline CDR1 and CDR2 sequences are MNHNS and SASEGT. Germline trimming cut 1 base from V and 7 bases from J; bases unmatched to any gene: 3. CDR3 size: 13 residues. The chain uses TRBV6-1 and TRBJ1-2, with 7 bases lining up with TRBD1. The sequenced sample consisted of naive CD4+ T cells from blood. The TCR was taken from a man aged 30 to 45 with type 1 diabetes. CDR3 amino acids: CASSEGQGGGYTF. The CDR3 DNA reads TGTGCCAGCAGTGAAGGACAGGGAGGTGGCTACACCTTC.